The next 28 T cell receptor beta chains were all read from a single sample in a study of shared clonotypes between healthy human individuals. Some clones are missing from TCRdb's copy, which holds only in-frame ones; the method was immunoSEQ multiplex PCR. The data show about 470,000 clones, about four fifths seen once. The sequenced material came from PBMCs. Every receptor here comes from a middle-aged woman in good health. Some clones in this sample may be carry-over from other donors' samples.

This clone appeared a few times. The chain employs TRBV5-1 and TRBJ2-7; 7 bases map to TRBD2. V was pared by 4 bases and J by 7 bases, with 20 bases of the junction left unmatched. CDR1 SGHRS and CDR2 YFSETQ come from the germline V gene. The CDR3 loop spans 17 amino acids. The CDR3 nucleotides are TGCGCCAGCAGCCCTAGTCTAGCGGCCTGGGGAGCTAGGGAGCAGTACTTC. Its translation: CASSPSLAAWGAREQYF.

The chain uses TRBV6-5 and TRBJ1-5, with D unresolved. Per germline, CDR1 MNHEY and CDR2 SVGAGI. Trimming took 0 bases from V and 1 from J, leaving 10 bases between them. There are 16 residues in the CDR3. Here the CDR3 DNA reads TGTGCCAGCAGTTACTCGTTATTGGAAAGCAATCAGCCCCAGCATTTT. Its translation: CASSYSLLESNQPQHF.

The CDR3: CASRREAGSTGELFF. The DNA for the CDR3 is TGTGCCAGCAGACGTGAGGCTGGATCCACCGGGGAGCTGTTTTTT. V gene TRBV6-4 combines with J gene TRBJ2-2, with no clear D. This CDR3 spans 15 amino acids. Germline V gene lookup returns CDR1 MRHNA and CDR2 SNTAGT. V was cut by 6 bases and J by 4 bases, with 15 bases left in between.

The sample holds one count of this clone. The rearrangement links TRBV5-1 to TRBJ2-2; 11 bases line up with TRBD1. The J segment lost 1 base and the V segment lost 4 bases, leaving 6 bases of the junction unmatched. This CDR3 contains 17 residues. CDR1 and CDR2 from the germline V gene are SGHRS and YFSETQ. CDR3 protein: CASSPGTGGWNTGELFF. DNA of the CDR3: TGCGCCAGCAGCCCCGGGACAGGGGGTTGGAACACCGGGGAGCTGTTTTTT. Full variable domain (remainder filled in from reference TRBV5-1 and TRBJ2-2): KAGVTQTPRYLIKTRGQQVTLSCSPISGHRSVSWYQQTPGQGLQFLFEYFSETQRNKGNFPGRFSGRQFSNSRSEMNVSTLELGDSALYLCASSPGTGGWNTGELFFGEGSRLTVL.

The rearrangement uses TRBV9 and TRBJ2-5, with 11 bases lining up with TRBD2. Germline loops: CDR1 SGDLS, CDR2 YYNGEE. The CDR3 totals 17 residues. The junction had 9 bases not matched to a gene; V was cut back by 0 bases and J by 5 bases. The CDR3 nucleotides are TGTGCCAGCAGCGTAGGGTTAGCGGGAGGGCCGGTTGAGACCCAGTACTTC. Translation: CASSVGLAGGPVETQYF.

V and J are TRBV19 and TRBJ2-7, with 7 bases lining up with TRBD1. Trimming cost V 5 bases and J 2 bases; bases outside gene matches: 6. Per the germline V gene, CDR1 is LNHDA and CDR2 is SQIVND (reference sequence). The CDR3 length is 14 residues. CDR3 sequence (DNA): TGTGCCAGTAGTTACCCGGGACAGACCTACGAGCAGTACTTC. It encodes CASSYPGQTYEQYF.

Notes on this clone: With a far larger clone one base away, a read error is the likely cause. The genes are TRBV7-9 and TRBJ2-4; D unresolved. V gave up 1 base and J gave up 0 bases, with 10 bases separating them. This CDR3 is 16 amino acids long. CDR1 SEHNR and CDR2 FQNEAQ come from the germline V gene (reference sequence). CDR3 amino acids: CASSLGVGLAKNIQYF. The CDR3 nucleotides read TGTGCCAGCAGCTTAGGGGTAGGGCTAGCCAAAAACATTCAGTACTTC.

On this clone: Other DNA sequences of this sample code for an identical CDR3. The chain has TRBV5-1 and TRBJ2-7; no firm D call. The CDR3 runs 15 residues. The V gene lost 0 bases and the J gene lost 4 bases, with 14 bases spanning the gap. Looked up from germline, CDR1 is SGHRS and CDR2 is YFSETQ. In DNA form, the CDR3 reads TGCGCCAGCAGCTTGGGGACCGGGCCGGGTTACGAGCAGTACTTC. As protein: CASSLGTGPGYEQYF.

This clone was recorded many times. This chain connects TRBV7-2 to TRBJ2-3; D call uncertain. This CDR3 comprises 15 residues. Between the trimmed V and J ends, which lost 1 base and 6 bases, there was a span of 14 bases. Germline V CDR1 and CDR2: SGHTA, FQGNSA. CDR3 region: CASSLGSRRHDTQYF. CDR3 nucleotide sequence: TGTGCCAGCAGCTTAGGTTCCCGGCGGCACGATACGCAGTATTTT.

This clone was recorded once. The rearrangement uses TRBV7-2 and TRBJ1-1, with D unclear. V dropped 0 bases and J dropped 5 bases, with 10 bases sitting between them. This CDR3 is built from 14 residues. Germline lookup yields CDR1 SGHTA and CDR2 FQGNSA. CDR3 region: CASSLALRPTEAFF. The CDR3 bases are TGTGCCAGCAGCTTAGCGCTGAGGCCGACTGAAGCTTTCTTT.

Regarding this clone: The identical CDR3 is also encoded by other nucleotide sequences in the sample. V usage is TRBV28 and J usage is TRBJ1-2; no firm D call. Looked up from germline, CDR1 is MDHEN and CDR2 is SYDVKM. This CDR3 is built from 12 residues. V lost 2 bases and J lost 6, with 7 bases in between. The DNA for the CDR3 is TGTGCCAGCAGTTTAGTCGGCGATGGCTACACCTTC. Translation: CASSLVGDGYTF.

CDR3 loop: CASSLGVAGYTF. CDR3 sequence (DNA): TGTGCCAGCAGCTTGGGGGTCGCTGGCTACACCTTC. The chain joins TRBV7-3 to TRBJ1-2; D possibly corresponds to TRBD1 (5 bases). CDR1 SGHTA and CDR2 FQGTGA come from the germline V gene. The CDR3 has 12 amino acids. The ends were cut back, 3 bases at V and 7 bases at J, with 9 bases in the middle.

The genes are TRBV5-4 and TRBJ2-3; 9 nucleotides match TRBD2. The CDR3 extends over 15 amino acids. The V segment lost 1 base and the J segment 6 bases; nucleotides outside the gene matches: 6. From germline, CDR1 is SGHNT and CDR2 YYREEE (reference sequence). The DNA for the CDR3 is TGTGCCAGCAGCTTGACGGGCGGGAGGGCCGATACGCAGTATTTT. Residues: CASSLTGGRADTQYF.

This chain connects TRBV4-3 to TRBJ2-3; 8 nucleotides align to TRBD2. The CDR3 is 17 residues long. V was clipped by 0 bases and J by 5 bases; unmatched bases: 10. Germline loops: CDR1 LGHNA, CDR2 YSLEER. The CDR3 nucleotides read TGCGCCAGCAGCCAAGAATGGGGGAGCGGGAGAGGAGATACGCAGTATTTT. It codes for CASSQEWGSGRGDTQYF.

This clone was counted a single time. The chain links TRBV10-3 to TRBJ2-1; TRBD2 matches at 8 bases. This CDR3 comprises 16 residues. V lost 7 bases to trimming and J lost 2 bases; unmatched junction nucleotides: 10. The germline V gene has CDR1 ENHRY and CDR2 SYGVKD. The CDR3 DNA reads TGTGCCATCAATCCTAGCGGGCAAGTTACCTACAATGAGCAGTTCTTC. Residues: CAINPSGQVTYNEQFF.

The chain has TRBV28 and TRBJ1-1; D ambiguous. This CDR3 spans 12 amino acids. Trimming shortened V by 6 bases and J by 1 base, and 6 bases separated the two germline ends. The germline CDR1 and CDR2 sequences are MDHEN and SYDVKM. Written as DNA, the CDR3 is TGTGCCAGCAGACGTTCGAACACTGAAGCTTTCTTT. Protein sequence: CASRRSNTEAFF.

The V and J genes are TRBV2 and TRBJ2-1, with D possibly matching TRBD2 (6 bases). V shed 4 bases and J shed 12 bases, with 13 bases lying between them. In germline, CDR1 is SNHLY, CDR2 FYNNEI. The CDR3 is 12 residues long. The CDR3, as DNA: TGTGCCAGCAGTGGTAGCGGTCTGGGGCAGTTCTTC. It is translated as CASSGSGLGQFF.

This chain connects TRBV2 to TRBJ2-1, with D hard to call. This CDR3 comprises 14 residues. Germline V lookup: CDR1 SNHLY, CDR2 FYNNEI. Trimming removed 2 bases from V and 5 bases from J, with 10 bases in between. The CDR3 DNA is TGTGCCAGCAGTGAAAGTTGGCAGGACAATGAGCAGTTCTTC. Encoded protein: CASSESWQDNEQFF.

The chain combines TRBV2 with TRBJ2-1; tentatively, D is TRBD2 (6 bases). Germline V gene data show CDR1 as SNHLY and CDR2 as FYNNEI. This CDR3 comprises 15 residues. Trimming shortened V by 5 bases and J by 2 bases, and 13 bases separated the two germline ends. This chain's CDR3 is CASSLGGYPYNEQFF. Here the CDR3 DNA reads TGTGCCAGCAGTCTAGGAGGGTACCCCTACAATGAGCAGTTCTTC.

The CDR3 reads CASSKIGGTGDYGYTF. The CDR3 nucleotides are TGTGCCAGCAGCAAAATAGGAGGGACAGGGGACTATGGCTACACCTTC. The gene calls are TRBV28 and TRBJ1-2, with 10 bases lining up with TRBD1. V trimming: 6 bases; J trimming: 3 bases; junction bases outside the gene matches: 10. The V gene's germline CDR1 is MDHEN and CDR2 SYDVKM. The CDR3 is 16 amino acids.

The chain has TRBV5-6 and TRBJ2-2, with a possible D match to TRBD2 (5 bases). CDR1 and CDR2 from the germline V gene are SGHDT and YYEEEE. The CDR3 has 13 amino acids. Trimming removed 5 bases at V and 6 bases at J, with 11 bases between. CDR3 DNA: TGTGCCAGCAGTGGGAGTTTCGCCGGGGAGCTGTTTTTT. Translated: CASSGSFAGELFF. Based on the CDR3 plus reference TRBV5-6 and TRBJ2-2, the full variable domain is DAGVTQSPTHLIKTRGQQVTLRCSPKSGHDTVSWYQQALGQGPQFIFQYYEEEERQRGNFPDRFSGHQFPNYSSELNVNALLLGDSALYLCASSGSFAGELFFGEGSRLTVL.

This clone was seen once. The chain is built from TRBV5-1 and TRBJ2-2; perhaps TRBD2 as D (6 bases). The CDR3 contains 15 residues. Deletions cut 4 bases from V and 0 bases from J, with 10 bases between. Germline CDR1 SGHRS, CDR2 YFSETQ. This chain's CDR3 is CASSGGTPNTGELFF. CDR3 nucleotide sequence: TGCGCCAGCAGCGGAGGGACCCCGAACACCGGGGAGCTGTTTTTT.

J is TRBJ2-6 and V is TRBV4-1, with a weak D call TRBD1 (6 bases). This CDR3 has 19 amino acids. V was cut by 1 base and J by 0 bases, with 16 bases left in between. Germline CDR1 reads MGHRA; CDR2 reads YSYEKL. The CDR3 protein is CASSQAPGHSLSGANVLTF. The DNA of the CDR3 is TGCGCCAGCAGCCAAGCCCCGGGACATTCCCTCTCTGGGGCCAACGTCCTGACTTTC.

The rearrangement joins TRBV21-1 to TRBJ1-2. TRBV21-1 is tagged as a pseudogene. This CDR3 region has 15 residues. The CDR3 sequence: CASSKVGTSDYGYTF. The CDR3 DNA sequence: TGTGCCAGCAGCAAAGTGGGGACTTCGGACTATGGCTACACCTTC.

As DNA, the CDR3 is TGTGCCAGCAGCTTGCAGCGGGAGCAAGAGACCCAGTACTTC. Encoded protein: CASSLQREQETQYF. The V call is TRBV5-4, the J call TRBJ2-5; 8 nucleotides align to TRBD2. Germline CDR1 and CDR2: SGHNT and YYREEE (reference sequence). Trimming at V came to 1 base and at J to 2 bases, leaving 1 base not matched to a gene. The CDR3 loop spans 14 amino acids.

The J gene is TRBJ1-1, the V gene TRBV2; 8 nucleotides line up with TRBD1. Germline trimming cut 7 bases from V and 5 bases from J; bases unmatched to any gene: 6. The germline V gene has CDR1 SNHLY and CDR2 FYNNEI. This CDR3 region has 13 residues. The CDR3 spells CASKGRGQTEAFF. The CDR3, as DNA: TGTGCCAGCAAGGGCAGGGGGCAAACTGAAGCTTTCTTT.

This clone was detected only once. The chain carries TRBV5-1 and TRBJ2-7, with D perhaps matching TRBD2 (6 bases). Trimming took off 3 bases at V and 1 base at J, with 14 bases between the two ends. Germline V gives CDR1 SGHRS, CDR2 YFSETQ. CDR3 length: 15 amino acids. CDR3 sequence (DNA): TGCGCCAGCAGCTCTCTCGGGACTGGATCCTACGAGCAGTACTTC. As protein: CASSSLGTGSYEQYF.

This clone has a single count. The chain employs TRBV4-3 and TRBJ2-7, with TRBD2 matching over 8 bases. The CDR3 totals 16 residues. Unmatched junction bases numbered 4, after V lost 0 bases and J lost 0 bases. Germline V lookup: CDR1 LGHNA, CDR2 YSLEER. As DNA, the CDR3 is TGCGCCAGCAGCCAAGATTCGGGGGGGTCCTCCTACGAGCAGTACTTC. This encodes CASSQDSGGSSYEQYF.